Listed below are T cell receptor beta chains from one sample, sequenced in a study of blood T cell repertoires in COVID-19. Method: immunoSEQ multiplex PCR; TCRdb's copy keeps in-frame clones and lacks some. The profile shows some 130,000 clones, over 60% of them singletons. Sequencing was performed on peripheral blood. Source of these receptors: a woman aged 70 to 79 with acute or convalescent COVID-19. Both conserved end residues are part of each CDR3. Each record gives: J gene, clone size, V gene, D gene, CDR3 protein, CDR3 DNA. A D gene is named only where the DNA matches it firmly. For some rows the clone size is stated as once, few or many, or as a class when expanded; others skip it.

TRBJ2-1	-	TRBV15	-	CATSRAGGSDEQFF	TGTGCCACCAGCAGAGCTGGAGGGAGCGATGAGCAGTTCTTC
TRBJ2-2	-	TRBV27	-	CASSLLGGTGELFF	TGTGCCAGCAGTTTATTGGGGGGAACCGGGGAGCTGTTTTTT
TRBJ2-1	few	TRBV9	-	CASSVGLWGDEQFF	TGTGCCAGCAGCGTAGGTTTGTGGGGGGATGAGCAGTTCTTC
TRBJ1-4	-	TRBV10-3	TRBD1	CAISRTGEDEKLFF	TGTGCCATCAGCCGGACAGGCGAAGATGAAAAACTGTTTTTT
TRBJ1-6	-	TRBV2	-	CASSQGRNSPLHF	TGTGCCAGCAGTCAGGGTCGTAATTCACCCCTCCACTTT
TRBJ1-4	once	TRBV18	-	CASSPGRGTNEKLFF	TGTGCCAGCTCTCCAGGGAGAGGAACTAATGAAAAACTGTTTTTT
TRBJ1-1	few	TRBV10-2	-	CASRGSRTSTEAFF	TGCGCCAGCAGAGGGAGCAGGACCAGCACTGAAGCTTTCTTT
TRBJ2-2	few	TRBV19	-	CAAGVEYRELFF	TGTGCCGCAGGGGTTGAGTACCGGGAGCTGTTTTTT
TRBJ2-5	-	TRBV6-5	TRBD2	CASREGSETQYF	TGTGCCAGTAGGGAGGGGAGTGAGACCCAGTACTTC
TRBJ2-7	-	TRBV13	TRBD1	CASSFYGTGDEQYF	TGTGCCAGCAGCTTTTATGGGACAGGGGACGAGCAGTACTTC
TRBJ2-1	-	TRBV3-1/TRBV3-2	TRBD2	CASRRGGALYNEQFF	TGTGCCAGCAGGCGCGGGGGGGCCTTATACAATGAGCAGTTCTTC
TRBJ2-1	-	TRBV15	TRBD2	CATSVLAGGFSYNEQFF	TGTGCCACCAGCGTACTAGCGGGGGGCTTCTCCTACAATGAGCAGTTCTTC
TRBJ2-7	-	TRBV5-1	TRBD1	CATRDRGLHEQYF	TGCGCCACCCGGGACAGGGGGTTACACGAGCAGTACTTC
TRBJ1-2	-	TRBV11-2	TRBD1	CASSLQVQGVGGYTF	TGTGCCAGCAGCTTACAAGTACAGGGGGTTGGTGGCTACACCTTC
TRBJ2-7	-	TRBV27	-	CASRFSPGSEQYF	TGTGCCAGCAGATTTTCCCCGGGTTCCGAGCAGTACTTC
TRBJ2-3	once	TRBV11-2	-	CASNQGSTDTQYF	TGTGCCAGCAACCAGGGGAGCACAGATACGCAGTATTTT
TRBJ1-4	-	TRBV30	TRBD1	CAWSRGDEKLFF	TGTGCCTGGAGCAGGGGGGATGAAAAACTGTTTTTT
TRBJ1-4	few	TRBV7-9	-	CASSLGGWGEKLFF	TGTGCCAGCAGCTTAGGAGGGTGGGGTGAAAAACTGTTTTTT
TRBJ1-2	-	TRBV7-2	TRBD1	CASSLTGGLGSYTF	TGTGCCAGCAGCTTGACAGGGGGCTTGGGCTCGTACACCTTC
TRBJ1-2	-	TRBV6-5	TRBD1	CASSAQGAGGYTF	TGTGCCAGCTCGGCTCAGGGGGCGGGTGGCTACACCTTC
TRBJ1-2	-	TRBV5-1	TRBD1	CASRLGQAYGYTF	TGCGCCAGCAGACTGGGACAGGCCTATGGCTACACCTTC
TRBJ2-5	-	TRBV5-1	-	CASSLGTIQETQYF	TGCGCCAGCAGCTTGGGGACTATCCAAGAGACCCAGTACTTC
TRBJ2-7	-	TRBV28	-	CASSLGVRAYEQYF	TGTGCCAGCAGTTTAGGAGTCAGGGCTTACGAGCAGTACTTC
TRBJ1-5	-	TRBV19	TRBD1	CASNLDRDSQPQHF	TGTGCCAGTAATTTGGACAGGGATAGTCAGCCCCAGCATTTT
TRBJ2-1	-	TRBV7-3	TRBD1	CASSLTGGARNEQFF	TGTGCCAGCAGCTTAACAGGGGGCGCGAGGAATGAGCAGTTCTTC
TRBJ2-4	-	TRBV3-1/TRBV3-2	-	CASSQDRPRGQNIQYF	TGTGCCAGCAGCCAAGATCGACCCCGCGGCCAAAACATTCAGTACTTC
TRBJ2-3	-	TRBV24-1	TRBD1	CATSGTGGLTDTQYF	TGTGCCACCAGTGGGACAGGGGGCCTCACAGATACGCAGTATTTT
TRBJ1-2	many	TRBV19	TRBD1	CASAGTGGEFNYGYTF	TGTGCCAGTGCCGGGACAGGGGGAGAATTTAACTATGGCTACACCTTC
TRBJ1-6	few	TRBV12-5	-	CASGLNSYNSPLHF	TGTGCTAGTGGTCTTAACTCCTATAATTCACCCCTCCACTTT
TRBJ1-2	-	TRBV2	-	CASSEARGSYGYTF	TGTGCCAGCAGTGAAGCGCGGGGGTCCTATGGCTACACCTTC
TRBJ1-6	-	TRBV5-8	-	CASSGQNSPLHF	TGTGCCAGCAGCGGGCAAAATTCACCCCTCCACTTT
TRBJ2-1	-	TRBV5-1	TRBD2	CASSLRLAGGRDEQFF	TGCGCCAGCAGCTTAAGATTAGCGGGAGGGCGGGATGAGCAGTTCTTC
TRBJ2-7	few	TRBV18	TRBD1	CASSLDRGSYEQYF	TGTGCCAGCTCACTAGACAGGGGATCCTACGAGCAGTACTTC
TRBJ2-5	many	TRBV18	-	CASSPSVSETQYF	TGTGCCAGCTCACCCTCGGTCTCGGAGACCCAGTACTTC
TRBJ2-1	few	TRBV10-3	TRBD2	CAISGTSGNEQFF	TGTGCCATCAGCGGGACTAGCGGCAATGAGCAGTTCTTC
TRBJ2-6	-	TRBV2	TRBD2	CASSLGLAGVGGANVLTF	TGTGCCAGCAGTTTGGGACTAGCGGGAGTGGGTGGGGCCAACGTCCTGACTTTC
TRBJ2-2	-	TRBV7-9	-	CASRRDGVGPGELFF	TGTGCCAGCAGGCGGGACGGAGTGGGTCCCGGGGAGCTGTTTTTT
TRBJ2-3	few	TRBV7-2	TRBD2	CASSLGRERGDITDTQYF	TGTGCCAGCAGCCTCGGAAGGGAGCGGGGGGACATCACAGATACGCAGTATTTT
TRBJ1-2	-	TRBV29-1	-	CSVGYRNYGYTF	TGCAGCGTTGGTTATCGGAACTATGGCTACACCTTC
TRBJ2-7	-	TRBV5-1	-	CASSFGGLDTYEQYF	TGCGCCAGCAGCTTCGGGGGGCTGGACACCTACGAGCAGTACTTC
TRBJ2-1	-	TRBV20-1	-	CSAWEYNEQFF	TGCAGTGCTTGGGAGTACAATGAGCAGTTCTTC
TRBJ1-3	-	TRBV5-1	-	CASSPGLLKSSGNTIYF	TGCGCCAGCAGCCCCGGGTTACTTAAGAGCTCTGGAAACACCATATATTTT
TRBJ2-5	-	TRBV29-1	-	CSVEDLNSGGLRAQYF	TGCAGCGTTGAAGATCTTAATAGCGGAGGGCTTCGGGCCCAGTACTTC
TRBJ1-2	-	TRBV11-3	-	CASTLGAYTF	TGTGCCAGCACCCTCGGTGCCTACACCTTC
TRBJ2-5	few	TRBV6-6	-	CATKSSEETQYF	TGTGCCACTAAGAGCTCCGAAGAGACCCAGTACTTC
TRBJ1-6	-	TRBV6-2/TRBV6-3	-	CASSYRGGGRSPLHF	TGTGCCAGCAGTTACCGTGGTGGGGGCAGGTCACCCCTCCACTTT
TRBJ2-3	-	TRBV5-6	TRBD2	CASSLSSGGAVRNTQYF	TGTGCCAGCAGCTTGTCGAGCGGGGGGGCTGTGAGGAATACGCAGTATTTT
TRBJ1-1	few	TRBV7-2	-	CASSSQGNTEAFF	TGTGCCAGCAGTTCACAGGGGAACACTGAAGCTTTCTTT
TRBJ1-4	-	TRBV9	TRBD1	CASSLRQGLAEKLFF	TGTGCCAGCAGCTTACGACAGGGGCTCGCTGAAAAACTGTTTTTT
TRBJ2-3	-	TRBV30	TRBD1	CAWSVDRGADTQYF	TGTGCCTGGAGTGTTGACAGGGGGGCAGATACGCAGTATTTT
TRBJ1-4	-	TRBV6-1	TRBD1	CASSPNDRGGEKLFF	TGTGCCAGCAGTCCGAACGACAGGGGAGGAGAAAAACTGTTTTTT